These T cell receptor beta chains were read from a single sample in a study of blood T cell repertoires in COVID-19. Libraries were prepared by immunoSEQ multiplex PCR; TCRdb keeps only in-frame clonotypes and omits some of them. This sample yields 80,000 or so clones, of which approximately 80% are seen a single time; 15% to 17% belongs to the top ten. Input material: peripheral blood. The receptors come from a woman at least 80 years old with acute or convalescent COVID-19. CDR3s include the opening cysteine and the closing phenylalanine or tryptophan. The order of the fields is V gene, J gene, D gene, clone size, CDR3 protein, CDR3 DNA. The D gene is left open where the match is weak. The size entry is marked missing in some rows and otherwise reads once, few, many or a size class.

TRBV18	TRBJ1-1	-	-	CASSPTGPTEAFF	TGTGCCAGCTCACCTACAGGGCCCACTGAAGCTTTCTTT
TRBV9	TRBJ2-1	TRBD2	-	CASSTRPMGGSSYNEQFF	TGTGCCAGCAGCACACGCCCAATGGGGGGGAGCTCCTACAATGAGCAGTTCTTC
TRBV6-7	TRBJ2-3	TRBD2	-	CASSTWVGLAGSSTDTQYF	TGTGCCAGCAGTACTTGGGTGGGACTAGCGGGGAGTAGCACAGATACGCAGTATTTT
TRBV7-3	TRBJ2-5	-	-	CASSLDARGGGTQYF	TGTGCCAGCAGCTTAGACGCCAGAGGTGGCGGGACCCAGTACTTC
TRBV1	TRBJ1-4	-	-	CTSSQQGQGEDFATNEKLFF	TGCACCAGCAGCCAGCAAGGACAGGGGGAAGACTTCGCAACTAATGAAAAACTGTTTTTT
TRBV6-1	TRBJ1-2	-	-	CASSEAGGQYGYTF	TGTGCCAGCAGTGAAGCGGGGGGGCAGTATGGCTACACCTTC
TRBV5-1	TRBJ1-2	-	-	CASSSQGNYGYTF	TGCGCCAGCAGCTCCCAGGGTAACTATGGCTACACCTTC
TRBV7-2	TRBJ1-2	TRBD1	-	CASSLSATGTYGYTF	TGTGCCAGCAGCTTATCAGCGACAGGGACCTATGGCTACACCTTC
TRBV12-3/TRBV12-4	TRBJ1-1	-	-	CASSLWGLEAFF	TGTGCCAGCAGTTTATGGGGGCTGGAAGCTTTCTTT
TRBV4-1	TRBJ1-1	TRBD1	once	CASSPLTKGGGGTEAFF	TGCGCCAGCAGCCCCCTCACAAAAGGGGGCGGGGGGACTGAAGCTTTCTTT
TRBV11-2	TRBJ1-2	-	-	CASSLWSGGLGGYTF	TGTGCCAGCAGCTTGTGGTCGGGGGGGCTTGGTGGCTACACCTTC
TRBV2	TRBJ2-1	-	-	CASREVNEQFF	TGTGCCAGCAGGGAGGTCAATGAGCAGTTCTTC
TRBV2	TRBJ1-2	-	-	CASRKGDYGYTF	TGTGCCAGCAGGAAGGGAGACTATGGCTACACCTTC
TRBV11-2	TRBJ1-2	-	-	CASSFSETNYGYTF	TGTGCCAGCAGCTTCTCAGAGACAAACTATGGCTACACCTTC
TRBV19	TRBJ1-5	TRBD1	-	CASSIPTGVNGQPQHF	TGTGCCAGTAGTATCCCGACAGGGGTAAACGGACAGCCCCAGCATTTT
TRBV30	TRBJ2-5	-	-	CASSQGETQYF	TGTGCCTCATCTCAGGGGGAGACCCAGTACTTC
TRBV11-2	TRBJ2-7	-	-	CASSPDSPYEQYF	TGTGCCAGCAGCCCCGACAGCCCCTACGAGCAGTACTTC
TRBV21-1	TRBJ1-2	-	-	CAAPGTNYGYTF	TGTGCCGCCCCCGGGACAAACTATGGCTACACCTTC
TRBV18	TRBJ1-5	-	-	CASSGTGTNSNQPQHF	TGTGCCAGCTCGGGGACCGGGACAAATAGCAATCAGCCCCAGCATTTT
TRBV5-8	TRBJ1-1	TRBD1	-	CASSPGTGANTEAFF	TGTGCCAGCAGCCCCGGGACAGGGGCGAACACTGAAGCTTTCTTT
TRBV6-1	TRBJ1-4	TRBD1	once	CASSDRPGGTNEKLFF	TGTGCCAGCAGTGATCGACCAGGGGGAACTAATGAAAAACTGTTTTTT
TRBV6-2/TRBV6-3	TRBJ2-3	TRBD2	-	CASSLWTSADTQYF	TGTGCCAGCAGTCTATGGACTAGCGCAGATACGCAGTATTTT
TRBV7-3	TRBJ2-4	TRBD1	-	CASSLGPGGQNIQYF	TGTGCCAGCAGCTTAGGCCCAGGGGGCCAAAACATTCAGTACTTC
TRBV5-1	TRBJ2-3	-	-	CASSLLDTTDTQYF	TGCGCCAGCAGCTTACTAGATACCACAGATACGCAGTATTTT
TRBV19	TRBJ1-5	TRBD1	-	CASNDRGGNQPQHF	TGTGCCAGTAACGACAGGGGCGGCAATCAGCCCCAGCATTTT
TRBV19	TRBJ1-1	TRBD1	-	CASSMTGLNTEAFF	TGTGCCAGTAGTATGACAGGGTTGAACACTGAAGCTTTCTTT
TRBV28	TRBJ1-1	-	-	CASSPGLDTEAFF	TGTGCCAGCAGTCCGGGTTTGGACACTGAAGCTTTCTTT
TRBV6-5	TRBJ2-3	TRBD2	-	CAMRPSGGAEGTQYF	TGTGCCATGAGACCTAGCGGGGGGGCCGAAGGTACGCAGTATTTT
TRBV9	TRBJ1-1	-	-	CASSLSLVNTEAFF	TGTGCCAGCAGCCTCTCACTAGTAAACACTGAAGCTTTCTTT
TRBV6-5	TRBJ2-5	-	-	CASSYSTTEQETQYF	TGTGCCAGCAGTTACTCTACGACAGAACAAGAGACCCAGTACTTC
TRBV2	TRBJ2-5	-	many	CASSESRGEQETQYF	TGTGCCAGCAGTGAATCACGCGGGGAGCAAGAGACCCAGTACTTC
TRBV27	TRBJ1-5	TRBD1	-	CASSPWTGDQPQHF	TGTGCCAGCAGTCCTTGGACAGGGGACCAGCCCCAGCATTTT